These T cell receptor beta chains were read from a single sample in a study of T cells in Graves' hyperthyroidism and ophthalmopathy. In TCRdb, the multiplex PCR reads were re-called with MiXCR into one record per CDR3 protein. The sample shows 730,000 or so distinct CDR3 sequences, roughly a sixth of them seen only once. The material sequenced was blood. The source is a woman between 50 and 59 years old with Graves' hyperthyroidism that later progressed to Graves' ophthalmopathy. Both conserved end residues are part of each CDR3. The D gene is left open where the match is weak. Where a row states a size, it is once, few, many or the class of an expanded clone; other rows omit it.

TRBJ2-1	TRBV7-9	few	.	10	CASSSAGQFF	TGTGCCAGCAGCTCGGCTGGGCAGTTCTTC
TRBJ2-1	TRBV7-2	.	TRBD2	15	CASSSGTSFFGEQFF	TGTGCCAGCAGCTCCGGGACTAGCTTTTTCGGTGAGCAGTTCTTC
TRBJ1-1	TRBV27	many	.	16	CASSFSQGWLGTEAFF	TGTGCCAGCAGTTTCTCTCAGGGATGGTTGGGCACTGAAGCTTTCTTT
TRBJ2-5	TRBV6-1	.	TRBD1	18	CASSIEPNRDRGKETQYF	TGTGCCAGCAGCATCGAACCTAACCGGGACAGGGGAAAAGAGACCCAGTACTTC
TRBJ2-2	TRBV20-1	.	.	13	CSARGTYTGELFF	TGCAGTGCTAGAGGGACCTACACCGGGGAGCTGTTTTTT
TRBJ2-7	TRBV4-1	few	TRBD1	16	CASSQLRGQGSYEQYF	TGCGCCAGCAGCCAATTGAGGGGGCAGGGGTCCTACGAGCAGTACTTC
TRBJ1-5	TRBV20-1	few	.	15	CSVRGEVYSNQPQHF	TGCAGTGTTAGGGGTGAGGTATATAGCAATCAGCCCCAGCATTTT
TRBJ1-5	TRBV7-2	few	.	16	CASSFRAPIGNQPQHF	TGTGCCAGCAGCTTCCGGGCCCCGATTGGCAATCAGCCCCAGCATTTT
TRBJ2-1	TRBV2	many	TRBD1	15	CASSEGQGGYNEQFF	TGTGCCAGCAGTGAAGGACAGGGTGGTTACAATGAGCAGTTCTTC
TRBJ2-1	TRBV11-2	many	TRBD1	14	CASSLSGRGNEQFF	TGTGCCAGCAGCTTGTCGGGCAGGGGGAATGAGCAGTTCTTC
TRBJ1-2	TRBV12-3/TRBV12-4	many	.	15	CASSLIWQGGYGYTF	TGTGCCAGCAGTTTAATCTGGCAGGGCGGCTATGGCTACACCTTC
TRBJ1-4	TRBV20-1	few	TRBD1	17	CSARDGAGGAPNEKLFF	TGCAGTGCTAGAGATGGCGCAGGGGGGGCTCCTAATGAAAAACTGTTTTTT
TRBJ1-1	TRBV4-3	.	.	15	CASSQAWWGGTEAFF	TGCGCCAGCAGCCAAGCCTGGTGGGGTGGGACTGAAGCTTTCTTT
TRBJ2-5	TRBV3-1	many	TRBD1	16	CASSLTPGQGGETQYF	TGTGCCAGCAGCCTAACCCCCGGACAGGGTGGGGAGACCCAGTACTTC
TRBJ2-2	TRBV6-5	.	.	15	CASSLEQGDTGELFF	TGTGCCAGCAGTTTAGAACAGGGAGACACCGGGGAGCTGTTTTTT
TRBJ1-5	TRBV2	.	TRBD1	14	CASDGQAINQPQHF	TGTGCCAGCGACGGACAGGCGATCAATCAGCCCCAGCATTTT
TRBJ1-2	TRBV2	.	.	15	CASSQAEGVIYGYTF	TGTGCCAGCAGCCAAGCAGAGGGGGTGATCTATGGCTACACCTTC
TRBJ1-2	TRBV27	.	.	15	CASSLALQGNYGYTF	TGTGCCAGCAGTTTAGCCCTCCAGGGGAACTATGGCTACACCTTC
TRBJ1-4	TRBV9	.	.	16	CASSGTPGLRGEKLFF	TGTGCCAGCAGCGGCACACCAGGGCTACGGGGTGAAAAACTGTTTTTT
TRBJ1-5	TRBV20-1	.	.	20	CSARVFMGRARGESNQPQHF	TGCAGTGCTAGGGTTTTCATGGGCAGGGCAAGAGGGGAAAGCAATCAGCCCCAGCATTTT
TRBJ1-1	TRBV3-1	many	.	15	CASSHPAEGKTEAFF	TGTGCCAGCAGCCATCCAGCGGAGGGGAAGACTGAAGCTTTCTTT
TRBJ1-1	TRBV12-3/TRBV12-4	many	TRBD1	14	CASSFVGGNTEAFF	TGTGCCAGCAGTTTCGTAGGGGGCAACACTGAAGCTTTCTTT
TRBJ1-2	TRBV5-5	.	TRBD1	14	CASSFRTGSNGYTF	TGTGCCAGCAGCTTCAGGACAGGGTCAAATGGCTACACCTTC
TRBJ2-7	TRBV7-9	.	.	12	CASSASSHEQYF	TGTGCCAGCAGCGCGTCGTCCCACGAGCAGTACTTC
TRBJ2-6	TRBV7-2	few	.	13	CASSAGGANVLTF	TGTGCCAGCAGCGCCGGGGGGGCCAACGTCCTGACTTTC
TRBJ2-1	TRBV20-1	few	TRBD1	15	CSARRQGALYNEQFF	TGCAGTGCTCGGAGACAGGGGGCTTTGTACAATGAGCAGTTCTTC
TRBJ2-5	TRBV3-1	many	.	13	CASSQDLLETQYF	TGTGCCAGCAGCCAAGATCTTCTGGAGACCCAGTACTTC
TRBJ1-4	TRBV11-2	.	.	14	CASSLDRQGEKLFF	TGTGCCAGCAGCTTAGATAGGCAGGGGGAAAAACTGTTTTTT
TRBJ1-3	TRBV13	few	.	15	CASSLGPGRGNTIYF	TGTGCCAGCAGCTTAGGCCCGGGGAGAGGAAACACCATATATTTT
TRBJ1-4	TRBV5-5	many	TRBD1	14	CASSLAVTGEKLFF	TGTGCCAGCAGCTTGGCGGTGACAGGGGAAAAACTGTTTTTT
TRBJ2-1	TRBV28	.	TRBD2	18	CASSLHTSRLAVYNEQFF	TGTGCCAGCAGTTTACACACCTCGCGGCTAGCGGTTTACAATGAGCAGTTCTTC
TRBJ2-5	TRBV4-1	.	.	14	CASSPLGVQETQYF	TGCGCCAGCAGCCCTTTAGGGGTCCAAGAGACCCAGTACTTC
TRBJ1-4	TRBV27	.	.	13	CASSFDNNEKLFF	TGTGCCAGCAGTTTTGACAATAATGAAAAACTGTTTTTT
TRBJ2-7	TRBV4-1	.	.	15	CASSRRDARYREQYF	TGCGCCAGCAGCCGCCGGGACGCCAGGTACAGGGAGCAGTACTTC
TRBJ1-1	TRBV20-1	few	.	15	CSARHIRATNTEAFF	TGCAGTGCTAGACATATCAGGGCGACGAACACTGAAGCTTTCTTT
TRBJ1-2	TRBV7-2	.	TRBD1	13	CASSMTGGYGYTF	TGTGCCAGCAGTATGACAGGGGGCTATGGCTACACCTTC
TRBJ2-3	TRBV13	few	.	16	CASSYAGPLGPDTQYF	TGTGCCAGCAGCTACGCCGGGCCCCTGGGCCCAGATACGCAGTATTTT
TRBJ1-2	TRBV3-1	many	.	15	CASSQNSVGIYGYTF	TGTGCCAGCAGCCAAAATTCTGTGGGGATTTATGGCTACACCTTC
TRBJ1-2	TRBV4-1	.	.	16	CASSQDLRQGGDGYTF	TGCGCCAGCAGCCAAGATTTGAGGCAGGGAGGCGATGGCTACACCTTC
TRBJ2-1	TRBV7-9	many	.	16	CASSDKDRQAHNEQFF	TGTGCCAGCAGCGATAAGGACCGACAGGCCCACAATGAGCAGTTCTTC
TRBJ1-6	TRBV6-5	few	.	14	CASSMGRYNSPLHF	TGTGCCAGCTCTATGGGACGCTATAATTCACCCCTCCACTTT
TRBJ2-3	TRBV2	few	TRBD2	16	CASSDGTSGGLDTQYF	TGTGCCAGCAGTGATGGGACTAGCGGGGGGTTAGATACGCAGTATTTT
TRBJ1-4	TRBV6-1	few	TRBD1	16	CASSPDRGERNEKLFF	TGTGCCAGCAGTCCGGACAGGGGGGAACGGAATGAAAAACTGTTTTTT
TRBJ1-4	TRBV5-1	few	.	14	CASSDTRGGEKLFF	TGCGCCAGCAGTGATACAAGGGGCGGTGAAAAACTGTTTTTT
TRBJ2-3	TRBV20-1	many	TRBD2	12	CSARTSGDTQYF	TGCAGTGCTAGGACTAGCGGAGATACGCAGTATTTT
TRBJ2-3	TRBV7-9	few	.	16	CASSLGRGWNTDTQYF	TGTGCCAGCAGCTTAGGTCGGGGGTGGAATACAGATACGCAGTATTTT
TRBJ1-2	TRBV3-1	.	.	14	CASSQDSSPFGYTF	TGTGCCAGCAGCCAAGACAGCAGCCCCTTCGGCTACACCTTC
TRBJ2-5	TRBV11-2	many	TRBD2	16	CASRNTSGGPQRTQYF	TGTGCCAGCAGAAATACTAGCGGGGGCCCCCAGAGGACCCAGTACTTC
TRBJ1-5	TRBV5-5	many	.	17	CASSLEAPGPIGQPQHF	TGTGCCAGCAGCTTAGAAGCACCGGGACCGATTGGACAGCCCCAGCATTTT
TRBJ2-7	TRBV5-1	many	.	15	CASSLEAVLNYEQYF	TGCGCCAGCAGCTTGGAAGCAGTTTTGAACTACGAGCAGTACTTC
TRBJ2-7	TRBV2	.	.	13	CASSEGDYYEQYF	TGTGCCAGCAGTGAGGGAGATTACTACGAGCAGTACTTC
TRBJ2-3	TRBV5-8	few	TRBD2	18	CASSFPGTSGGSTDTQYF	TGTGCCAGCAGCTTTCCCGGGACTAGCGGGGGGAGCACAGATACGCAGTATTTT
TRBJ2-5	TRBV9	few	TRBD2	15	CASSVAGGLQETQYF	TGTGCCAGCAGCGTAGCGGGGGGGCTTCAAGAGACCCAGTACTTC
TRBJ2-7	TRBV6-1	.	TRBD1	15	CASSNGADRGYEQYF	TGTGCCAGCAGTAACGGGGCGGACAGGGGTTACGAGCAGTACTTC